The 2 T cell receptor beta chains below were found in one sample sequenced in a study of blood T cell repertoires in COVID-19. Assay used: immunoSEQ multiplex PCR; TCRdb lists only in-frame clones, some missing. In the table there are some 100,000 clones, roughly nine tenths of which are singletons. The sequencing input was peripheral blood. These receptors were obtained from a man in his fifties or sixties with acute or convalescent COVID-19.

The gene calls are TRBV30 and TRBJ2-7; TRBD2 is a possible D gene (5 bases). The CDR3 runs to 12 residues. Trimming removed 4 bases from V and 7 bases from J, with 14 bases in between. Germline V gene data show CDR1 as GTSNPN and CDR2 as SVGIG (reference sequence). CDR3 DNA: TGTGCCTGGACCCCGGCGGGTCAGGAGCAGTACTTC. It translates to CAWTPAGQEQYF. Complete variable domain (other parts from reference TRBV30 and TRBJ2-7): SQTIHQWPATLVQPVGSPLSLECTVEGTSNPNLYWYRQAAGRGLQLLFYSVGIGQISSEVPQNLSASRPQDRQFILSSKKLLLSDSGFYLCAWTPAGQEQYFGPGTRLTVT.

This chain uses TRBV19 with TRBJ2-5; 10 nucleotides line up with TRBD1. CDR1 is LNHDA and CDR2 is SQIVND in the germline V gene (reference sequence). V was pared by 0 bases and J by 2 bases, with 6 bases of the junction left unmatched. This CDR3 is built from 17 residues. CDR3 sequence reads: CASSIDGTGVSQETQYF. CDR3 DNA: TGTGCCAGTAGTATAGATGGGACAGGGGTTTCTCAAGAGACCCAGTACTTC.